This TCR beta chain was profiled in a study of beta chain features in type 1 diabetes. Study observations and caveats: In every one of the four CD4+ subsets, TCRB CDR3s were moderately but significantly shorter in Type 1 diabetes patients.

V was clipped by 4 bases and J by 0 bases, with 15 bases between them. From germline, CDR1 is SGHTA and CDR2 FQGNSA. The CDR3 sequence is 16 residues long. With regard to this clone: The antigen remains unidentified.

cDNA synthesis used the whole RNA isolate, giving expressed TCRB sequences. Profiled with immunoSEQ multiplex PCR; TCRdb holds only in-frame clones, not every one. The sample carries hundreds of thousands of clones, approximately 30% recorded once. The sample comprised naive CD4+ T cells from blood. The chain recombines TRBV7-2 with TRBJ2-5, with D perhaps matching TRBD1 (6 bases). This clonotype was obtained from a man between 18 and 29 years old in good health. The CDR3 region has the DNA TGTGCCAGCAGCTCCTTAAACAGGGCCCACCAAGAGACCCAGTACTTC. Translation: CASSSLNRAHQETQYF. Combining the CDR3 with reference TRBV7-2 and TRBJ2-5 gives the whole variable domain GAGVSQSPSNKVTEKGKDVELRCDPISGHTALYWYRQSLGQGLEFLIYFQGNSAPDKSGLPSDRFSAERTGGSVSTLTIQRTQQEDSAVYLCASSSLNRAHQETQYFGPGTRLLVL.